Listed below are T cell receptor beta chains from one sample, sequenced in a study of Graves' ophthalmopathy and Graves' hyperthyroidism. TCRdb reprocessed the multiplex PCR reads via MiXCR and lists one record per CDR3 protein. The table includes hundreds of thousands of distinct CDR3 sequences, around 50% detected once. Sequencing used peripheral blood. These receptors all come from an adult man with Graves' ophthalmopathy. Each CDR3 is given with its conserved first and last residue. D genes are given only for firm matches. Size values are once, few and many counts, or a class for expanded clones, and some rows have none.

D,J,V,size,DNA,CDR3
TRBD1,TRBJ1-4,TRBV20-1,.,TGCAGTGCTCGACAGGGGGCAACTAATGAAAAACTGTTTTTT,CSARQGATNEKLFF
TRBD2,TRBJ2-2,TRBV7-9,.,TGTGCCAGCAGCTCCGGGACTAGCGGACCGAACACCGGGGAGCTGTTTTTT,CASSSGTSGPNTGELFF
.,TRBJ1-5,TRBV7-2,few,TGTGCCAGCAGCGTCGAGGCGAATCAGCCCCAGCATTTT,CASSVEANQPQHF
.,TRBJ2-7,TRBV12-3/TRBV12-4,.,TGTGCCAGCAGTTACGCCAGGGGCTCCTACGAGCGGTACTTC,CASSYARGSYERYF
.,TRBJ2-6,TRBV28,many,TGTGCCAGCAGCCAGGGACCGAGCTCTGGGGCCAACGTCCTGACTTTC,CASSQGPSSGANVLTF
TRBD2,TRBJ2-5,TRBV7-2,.,TGTGCCAGCAGCGACCCTAGCGGGGGAATGAGGGAGACCCAGTACTTC,CASSDPSGGMRETQYF
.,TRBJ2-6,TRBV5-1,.,TGCGCCAGCAGCCCGACCCCCGGCTCTGGGGCCAACGTCCTGACTTTC,CASSPTPGSGANVLTF
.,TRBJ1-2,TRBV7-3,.,TGTGCCAGCAGCTCTCATGACCACCAGGGTTGGGGCTACACCTTC,CASSSHDHQGWGYTF
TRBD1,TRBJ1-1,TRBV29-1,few,TGCTTAACAGGGGGAGGCGTGAACACTGAAGCTTTCTTT,CLTGGGVNTEAFF
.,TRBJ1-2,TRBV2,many,TGTGCCAGCAGCGATACGACAGGAGATGGCTACACCTTC,CASSDTTGDGYTF
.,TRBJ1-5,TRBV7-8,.,TGTGCCAGCAGCTCCCGAGAGAGCAATCAGCCCCAGCATTTT,CASSSRESNQPQHF
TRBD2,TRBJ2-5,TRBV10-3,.,TGTGCCATCAGTGAGTCGTGGGGACTAGCGGGAGTCCAAGAGACCCAGTACTTC,CAISESWGLAGVQETQYF
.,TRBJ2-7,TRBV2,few,TGTGCCAGCGAGGAGAGGTCCGAGCAGTACTTC,CASEERSEQYF
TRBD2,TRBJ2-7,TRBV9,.,TGTGCCAGCAGCGTAGCTAGCGGGCCGTCCTACGAGCAGTACTTC,CASSVASGPSYEQYF
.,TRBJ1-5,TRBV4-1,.,TGCGCCAGCAGCCGCTCGGGCATACAGCATTTT,CASSRSGIQHF
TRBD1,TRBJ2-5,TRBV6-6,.,TGTGCCAGCAGTGAAAATATAGGGGGCGCAGAGACCCAGTACTTC,CASSENIGGAETQYF
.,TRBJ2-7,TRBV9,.,TGTGCCAGCAGCCCGGGGAGGTCCCACTCCTACGAGCAGTACTTC,CASSPGRSHSYEQYF
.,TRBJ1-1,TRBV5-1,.,TGCGCCAGCAGCTTGGGACTCCGGGCTTTCTTT,CASSLGLRAFF
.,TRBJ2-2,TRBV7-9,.,TGTGCCAGCAGCCCCCCCGGGTCGCAGGGAAGCGGGGAGCTGTTTTTT,CASSPPGSQGSGELFF
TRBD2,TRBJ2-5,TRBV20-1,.,TGCAGTGCTAGGAGGAGCGGGGGGTTGGAGACCCAGTACTTC,CSARRSGGLETQYF
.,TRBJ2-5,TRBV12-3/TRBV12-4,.,TGTGCCAGCAGTTTCGGGGGGCACGGCCCACAAGAGACCCAGTACTTC,CASSFGGHGPQETQYF
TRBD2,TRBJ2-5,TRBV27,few,TGTGCCAGCAGTTTAGCTAGCGGGGTGGAGACCCAGTACTTC,CASSLASGVETQYF
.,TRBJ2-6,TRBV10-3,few,TGTGCCATCAGTGGACGGGAAATCTCTGGGGCCAACGTCCTGACTTTC,CAISGREISGANVLTF
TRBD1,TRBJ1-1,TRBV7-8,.,TGTGCCAGCAGCCCGTCCAGGGGGGCCTCGAACACTGAAGCTTTCTTT,CASSPSRGASNTEAFF
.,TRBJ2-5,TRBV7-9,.,TGTGCCAGCAGCCCCGGGACGGATAGACAAGAGACCCAGTACTTC,CASSPGTDRQETQYF
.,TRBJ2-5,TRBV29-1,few,TGCAGCGTTGAAGCATTAGGGCAGGGCGGGGAGACCCAGTACTTC,CSVEALGQGGETQYF
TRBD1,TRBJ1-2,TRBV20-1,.,TGCAGTGCTAGAGTATCCGGACAGGGTAGGGGCTACACCTTC,CSARVSGQGRGYTF
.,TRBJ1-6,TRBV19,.,TGTGGATCGGCAGCGACCTCCTATAATTCACCCCTCCACTTT,CGSAATSYNSPLHF